This entry describes one T cell receptor (beta chain). Trimming pared 8 bases from V and 0 bases from J, leaving 8 bases between. This CDR3 has 13 residues. The V gene's germline CDR1 is MNHNY and CDR2 SVGAGI (reference sequence). The sample belongs to a study of control samples from healthy donors and cancer patients. Using immunoSEQ multiplex PCR, the repertoire was profiled, and TCRdb retains in-frame clones only, with some absent. The data hold about 90,000 clones, with about nine tenths observed a single time. This TCR derives from a woman between 18 and 29 years old in good health. This chain links TRBV6-6 with TRBJ1-5; D is undetermined. Input material: blood. The CDR3 sequence is CASVGNSNQPQHF. The CDR3 DNA reads TGTGCCAGCGTGGGTAATAGCAATCAGCCCCAGCATTTT.